The sequence of this T cell receptor (beta chain) was determined in a study of shared clonotypes between healthy human individuals. Across the whole study: Serving as donors were two women and three men, whose ages spanned 18 to 49.

The sample holds one count of this clone. The antigen remains undetermined. Profiling relied on immunoSEQ multiplex PCR, and the TCRdb table lists in-frame clones only, not all of them. Altogether some 2,000,000 clones are present, 95% being singletons, with the ten largest covering 0.13%. CDR3 size: 15 residues. V was pared by 0 bases and J by 12 bases, with 21 bases between. Per the germline V gene, CDR1 is MGHRA and CDR2 is YSYEKL. Study-wide points: Sampling covered blood only; tissue repertoires likely differ. Limitation of the genetic and exposure-history diversity represented came from the few donors.

The receptor's source is a man aged 18 to 29 in good health. The sequenced material came from naive CD4+ T cells sorted from blood. Sample subset: CD45RA+ positively selected. The chain has TRBV4-1 and TRBJ2-7; D remains ambiguous. CDR3 in DNA: TGCGCCAGCAGCCAAGAAAGGAATCTAATACGGGTAATGTACTTC. It codes for CASSQERNLIRVMYF.